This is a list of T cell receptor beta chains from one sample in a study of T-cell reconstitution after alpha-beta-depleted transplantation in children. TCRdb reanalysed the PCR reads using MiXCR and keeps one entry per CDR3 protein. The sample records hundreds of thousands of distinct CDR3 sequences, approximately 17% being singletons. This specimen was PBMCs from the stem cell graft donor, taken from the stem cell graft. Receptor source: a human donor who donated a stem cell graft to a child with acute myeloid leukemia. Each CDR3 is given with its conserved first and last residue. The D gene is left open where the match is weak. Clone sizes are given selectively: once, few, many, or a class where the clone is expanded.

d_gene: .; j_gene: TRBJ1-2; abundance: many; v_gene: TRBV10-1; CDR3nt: TGCGCCAGCAGTGAGTCCGGCACCTATGGCTACACCTTC; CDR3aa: CASSESGTYGYTF
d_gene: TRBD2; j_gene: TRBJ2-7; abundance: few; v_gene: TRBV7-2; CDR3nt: TGTGCCAGCAGCCCAGGACTAGCGGGTCCTAGATGGGAGCAGTACTTC; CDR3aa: CASSPGLAGPRWEQYF
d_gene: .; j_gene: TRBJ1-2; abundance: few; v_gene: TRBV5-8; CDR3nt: TGTGCCAGCAGCCTAGGACCGCGCTTCTATGGCTACACCTTC; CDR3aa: CASSLGPRFYGYTF
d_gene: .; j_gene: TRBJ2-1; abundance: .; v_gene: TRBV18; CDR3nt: TGTGCCAGCTCACCCTCCGGGCATGAGCAGTTCTTC; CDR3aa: CASSPSGHEQFF
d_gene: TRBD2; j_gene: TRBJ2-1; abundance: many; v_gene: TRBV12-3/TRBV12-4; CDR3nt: TGTGCCAGCAGTCACACTAGCGGGGGCGACAATGAGCAGTTCTTC; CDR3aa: CASSHTSGGDNEQFF
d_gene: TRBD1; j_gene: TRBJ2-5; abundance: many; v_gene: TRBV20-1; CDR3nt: TGCAGTGTCCCCGACAGGGGCGGTATACAAGAGACCCAGTACTTC; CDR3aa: CSVPDRGGIQETQYF
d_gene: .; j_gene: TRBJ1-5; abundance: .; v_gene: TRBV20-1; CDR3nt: TGCAGTGCTAGAGGCCTCGGGCCTATCTATAGCAATCAGCCCCAGCATTTT; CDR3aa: CSARGLGPIYSNQPQHF
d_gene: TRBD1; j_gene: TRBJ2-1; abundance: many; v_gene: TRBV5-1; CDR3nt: TGCGCCAGCAGCTTGATGCAGGGGGCCGATGAGCAGTTCTTC; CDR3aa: CASSLMQGADEQFF
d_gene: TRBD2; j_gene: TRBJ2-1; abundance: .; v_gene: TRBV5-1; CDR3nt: TGCGCCAGCAGCTTGGTTCCTAGCGGCGAGGGGGAGCAGTTCTTC; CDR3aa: CASSLVPSGEGEQFF
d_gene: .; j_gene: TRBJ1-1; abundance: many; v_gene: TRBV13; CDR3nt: TGTGCCAGCAGCTTAGGAACGCCAGGATACACTGAAGCTTTCTTT; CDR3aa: CASSLGTPGYTEAFF
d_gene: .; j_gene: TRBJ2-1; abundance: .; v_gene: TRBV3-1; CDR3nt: TGTGCCAGCAGCCCGTCTGCCCTCCTATCTAGCGACCAGTTCTTC; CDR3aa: CASSPSALLSSDQFF
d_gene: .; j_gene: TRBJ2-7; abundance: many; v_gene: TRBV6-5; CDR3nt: TGTGCCAGCAGTTACAAACTACCCCCCAGCGAGCAGTACTTC; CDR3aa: CASSYKLPPSEQYF
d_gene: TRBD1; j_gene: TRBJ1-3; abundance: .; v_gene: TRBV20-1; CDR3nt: TGCAGTAGTGCTAGAGGGGGGACAGGCCCTGCTGGAAACACCATATATTTT; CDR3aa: CSSARGGTGPAGNTIYF
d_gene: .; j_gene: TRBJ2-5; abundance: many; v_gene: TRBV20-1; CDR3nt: TGCAGTGCTAGAGACCCTATCCGGGGGGAGACCCAGTACTTC; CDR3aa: CSARDPIRGETQYF
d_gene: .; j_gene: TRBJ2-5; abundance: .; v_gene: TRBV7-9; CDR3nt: TGTGCCAGCAGCTTCGCTCCGCCCCGCGAGACCCAGTACTTC; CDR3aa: CASSFAPPRETQYF
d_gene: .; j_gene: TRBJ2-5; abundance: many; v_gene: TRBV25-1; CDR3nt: TGTGCCAGCATACAGGGAGAGACCCAGTACTTC; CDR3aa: CASIQGETQYF
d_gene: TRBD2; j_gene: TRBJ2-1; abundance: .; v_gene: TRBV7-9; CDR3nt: TGTGCCAGCAGCCTCCGGGGGGGGATCACTGAGCAGTTCTTC; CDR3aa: CASSLRGGITEQFF
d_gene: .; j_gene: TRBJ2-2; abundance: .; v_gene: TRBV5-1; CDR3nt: TGCGCCAGCAGCTTCCAAGATAGCGGCACCGGGGAGCTGTTTTTT; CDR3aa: CASSFQDSGTGELFF
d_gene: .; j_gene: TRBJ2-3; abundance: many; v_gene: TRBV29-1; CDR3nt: TGCAGCGTGGTACAGGGCAGCACAGATACGCAGTATTTT; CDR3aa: CSVVQGSTDTQYF
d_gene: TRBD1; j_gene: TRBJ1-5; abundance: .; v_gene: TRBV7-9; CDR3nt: TGTGCCAGCAGCTTAGGGACAGGGGTCGCTGGCAATCAGCCCCAGCATTTT; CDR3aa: CASSLGTGVAGNQPQHF
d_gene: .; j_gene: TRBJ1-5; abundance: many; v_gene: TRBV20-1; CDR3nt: TGCAGTGCGAAAAAGGGCAATCAGCCCCAGCATTTT; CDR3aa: CSAKKGNQPQHF
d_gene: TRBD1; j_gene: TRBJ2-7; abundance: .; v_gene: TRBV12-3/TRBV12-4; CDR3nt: TGTGCCAGCAGCCCGACAGGGCGGTCCTACGAGCAGTACTTC; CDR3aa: CASSPTGRSYEQYF
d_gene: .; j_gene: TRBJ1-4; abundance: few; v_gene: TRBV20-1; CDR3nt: TGCAGTGCTAGAGCAGGGTTTAATGAAAAACTGTTTTTT; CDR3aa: CSARAGFNEKLFF
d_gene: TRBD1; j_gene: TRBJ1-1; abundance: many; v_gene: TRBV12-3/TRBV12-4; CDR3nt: TGTGCCAGCACGTCGACAGGGCCGGGAACTGAAGCTTTCTTT; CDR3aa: CASTSTGPGTEAFF
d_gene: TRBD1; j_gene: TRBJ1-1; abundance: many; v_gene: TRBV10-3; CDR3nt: TGTGCCATCAAACCGGGACAGGGGGCGCGGAACACTGAAGCTTTCTTT; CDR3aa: CAIKPGQGARNTEAFF
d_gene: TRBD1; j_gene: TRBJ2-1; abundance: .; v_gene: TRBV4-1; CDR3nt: TGCGCCAGCAGCCAAGATACGAGGGACAGGGAAGAGCAGTTCTTC; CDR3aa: CASSQDTRDREEQFF
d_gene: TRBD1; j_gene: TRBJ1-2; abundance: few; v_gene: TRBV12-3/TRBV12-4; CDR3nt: TGTGCCAGCAGAGGGACAGGGGTACACGGCTACACCTTC; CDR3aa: CASRGTGVHGYTF
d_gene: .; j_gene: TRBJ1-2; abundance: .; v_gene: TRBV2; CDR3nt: TGTGCCAGCAGTGAAGAGGGGCGGAACGCCTATGGCTACACCTTC; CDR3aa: CASSEEGRNAYGYTF
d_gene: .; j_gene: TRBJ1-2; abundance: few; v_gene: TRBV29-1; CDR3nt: TGCAGCGTCCCCGTAACTCTCGTTGCACATGGCTACACCTTC; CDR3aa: CSVPVTLVAHGYTF
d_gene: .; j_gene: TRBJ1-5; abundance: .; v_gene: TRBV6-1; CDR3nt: TGTGCCAGCAGCGACCACTGGCAGCCCCAGCATTTT; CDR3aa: CASSDHWQPQHF
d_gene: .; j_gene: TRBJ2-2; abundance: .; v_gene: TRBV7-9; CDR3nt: TGTGCCAGCAGCGATCGACAGGTCGACACCGGGGAGCTGTTTTTT; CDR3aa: CASSDRQVDTGELFF
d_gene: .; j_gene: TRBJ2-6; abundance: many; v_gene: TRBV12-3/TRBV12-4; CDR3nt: TGTGCCAGCGGGGGGGCCAACGTCCTGACTTTC; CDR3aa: CASGGANVLTF
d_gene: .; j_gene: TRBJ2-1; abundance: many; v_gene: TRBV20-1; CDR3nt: TGCAGTGCCCCCTGGGACGGTGGGCTGAATGAGCAGTTCTTC; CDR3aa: CSAPWDGGLNEQFF
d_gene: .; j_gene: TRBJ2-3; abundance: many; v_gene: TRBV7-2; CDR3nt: TGTGCCAGCAGCTCAAGTCGAACTAGCACAGATACGCAGTATTTT; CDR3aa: CASSSSRTSTDTQYF
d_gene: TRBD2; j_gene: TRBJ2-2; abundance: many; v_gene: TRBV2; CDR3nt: TGTGCCAGCAGTGTCCTAGCGGGGGTCGGGGAGCTGTTTTTT; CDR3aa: CASSVLAGVGELFF
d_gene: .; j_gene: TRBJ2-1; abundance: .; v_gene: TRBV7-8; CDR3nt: TGTGCCAGCACGGCCCGGAGCTCCTACAATGAGCAGTTCTTC; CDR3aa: CASTARSSYNEQFF
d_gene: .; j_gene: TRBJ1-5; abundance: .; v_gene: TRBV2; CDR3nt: TGTGCCAGCAGTGAACGGACAGTCGGGAAGAGCAATCAGCCCCAGCATTTT; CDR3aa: CASSERTVGKSNQPQHF
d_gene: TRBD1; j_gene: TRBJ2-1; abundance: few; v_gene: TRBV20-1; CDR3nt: TGCAGTGCTAGGGACAGGTGGGAAGGGGCCAACAATGAGCAGTTCTTC; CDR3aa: CSARDRWEGANNEQFF
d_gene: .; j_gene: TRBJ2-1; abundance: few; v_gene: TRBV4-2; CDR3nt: TGTGCCAGCAGCCAAGAGGTCCAGGATGAGCAGTTCTTC; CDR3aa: CASSQEVQDEQFF
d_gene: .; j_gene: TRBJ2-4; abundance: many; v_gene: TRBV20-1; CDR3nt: TGCAGTGCTAGAGATATCCTGCCAGGGAAAAACATTCAGTACTTC; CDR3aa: CSARDILPGKNIQYF
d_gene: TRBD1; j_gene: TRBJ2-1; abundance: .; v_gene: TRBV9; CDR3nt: TGTGCCAGCAGCGTAGGGGAACAGGGGATACTCGACAATGAGCAGTTCTTC; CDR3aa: CASSVGEQGILDNEQFF
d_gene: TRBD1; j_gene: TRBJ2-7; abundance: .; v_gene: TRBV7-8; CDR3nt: TGTGCCAGCAGCTTAGACGGGACAGGGTTTTACGAGCAGTACTTC; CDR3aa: CASSLDGTGFYEQYF
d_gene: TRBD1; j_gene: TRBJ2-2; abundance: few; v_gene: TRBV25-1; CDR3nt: TGTGCCAGCAGTGCCCACAGGGGTGTCGGCGGGGAGCTGTTTTTT; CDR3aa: CASSAHRGVGGELFF
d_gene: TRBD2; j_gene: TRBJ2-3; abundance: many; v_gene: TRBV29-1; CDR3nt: TGCAGCGTTGTGCTAGCGGGGGCCACAGATACGCAGTATTTT; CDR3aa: CSVVLAGATDTQYF
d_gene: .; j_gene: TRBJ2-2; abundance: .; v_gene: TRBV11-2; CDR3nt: TGTGCCAGCAGCTTACAGGCGTTTATAAACACCGGGGAGCTGTTTTTT; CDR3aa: CASSLQAFINTGELFF
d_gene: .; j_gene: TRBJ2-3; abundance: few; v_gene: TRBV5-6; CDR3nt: TGTGCCAGCAGCTTACGCATTAATCGCCCTGCAGATACGCAGTATTTT; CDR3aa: CASSLRINRPADTQYF
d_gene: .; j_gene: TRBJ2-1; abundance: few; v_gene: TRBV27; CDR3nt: TGTGCCAGCAGTTTCGGGGCAGGGCTCAATGAGCAGTTCTTC; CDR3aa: CASSFGAGLNEQFF
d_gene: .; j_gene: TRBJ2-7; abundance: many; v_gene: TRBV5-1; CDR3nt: TGCGCCAGCAGCTTGGAGATGTACGAGCAGTACTTC; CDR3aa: CASSLEMYEQYF
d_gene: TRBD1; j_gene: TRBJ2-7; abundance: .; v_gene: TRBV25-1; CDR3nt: TGTGCCAGCAGTGAATCCGGGACAGGGCGTCGCGAGCAGTACTTC; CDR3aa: CASSESGTGRREQYF